One and the same sample provided the 18 T cell receptor beta chains below, sequenced in a study of OX40 agonist ivuxolimab in advanced cancers. This table comes from immunoSEQ multiplex PCR, and its TCRdb copy is limited to in-frame clones, with some not included. The sample lists 65,000 to 90,000 clones; roughly four fifths were seen once. Sequencing used CD4+ or CD8+ T cells sorted from blood, obtained in a trial of the OX40 agonist ivuxolimab. The origin of the receptors is an adult with an advanced solid tumor such as melanoma, head and neck, liver or kidney cancer.

In this sample, this clone turned up a few times. CDR3 amino acids: CASSFQVKDTQYF. The CDR3 nucleotides read TGTGCCAGCAGTTTCCAGGTAAAAGATACGCAGTATTTT. V usage is TRBV27 and J usage is TRBJ2-3, with D unclear. This CDR3 region has 13 residues. V lost 3 bases and J 5 bases, leaving 9 bases between the germline ends. The germline CDR1 and CDR2 sequences are MNHEY and SMNVEV (reference sequence).

This chain joins TRBV19 and TRBJ1-4; D is unclear. The V end was cut by 6 bases, the J end by 6 bases, with 17 bases between. Germline V gene lookup returns CDR1 LNHDA and CDR2 SQIVND (reference sequence). The CDR3 consists of 15 residues. The CDR3 sequence: CASSHRLQVDEKLFF. As DNA, the CDR3 is TGTGCCAGTAGCCACAGACTCCAGGTAGATGAAAAACTGTTTTTT.

This clone was detected once. The rearrangement uses TRBV11-3 and TRBJ2-7; unclear D gene. Trimming left V 1 base short and J 6 bases short, with 4 bases between. The germline gives CDR1 SGHNT, CDR2 YENEEA. The CDR3 is made up of 11 amino acids. The CDR3 loop reads CASSLVSEQYF. CDR3 in DNA: TGTGCCAGCAGCTTAGTTTCCGAGCAGTACTTC. Filled out from reference TRBV11-3 and TRBJ2-7, the complete variable domain reads EAGVVQSPRYKIIEKKQPVAFWCNPISGHNTLYWYLQNLGQGPELLIRYENEEAVDDSQLPKDRFSAERLKGVDSTLKIQPAELGDSAVYLCASSLVSEQYFGPGTRLTVT.

The CDR3 bases are TGTGCCAGCTCAGTAGGAGGGAACACTGAAGCTTTCTTT. Translating it yields CASSVGGNTEAFF. The chain couples TRBV18 to TRBJ1-1; D call uncertain. The CDR3 has 13 amino acids. The germline V gene has CDR1 KGHSH and CDR2 LQKENI. V shed 5 bases and J shed 1 base, with 8 bases lying between them. Full variable domain (missing parts from reference TRBV18 and TRBJ1-1): NAGVMQNPRHLVRRRGQEARLRCSPMKGHSHVYWYRQLPEEGLKFMVYLQKENIIDESGMPKERFSAEFPKEGPSILRIQQVVRGDSAAYFCASSVGGNTEAFFGQGTRLTVV.

The chain links TRBV19 to TRBJ1-6; D unclear. V shed 1 base and J shed 8 bases, with 12 bases lying between them. The CDR3 contains 15 residues. The germline V gene has CDR1 LNHDA and CDR2 SQIVND (reference sequence). The CDR3 coding sequence is TGTGCCAGTAGTATAGTGAACGGGAGGGATTCACCCCTCCACTTT. Translated: CASSIVNGRDSPLHF.

This clone appeared a single time. This chain connects TRBV7-9 to TRBJ2-5; no clear D gene. CDR1 and CDR2 (germline): SEHNR, FQNEAQ (reference sequence). Trimming pared 2 bases from V and 4 bases from J, leaving 8 bases between. The CDR3 sequence is 13 residues long. This CDR3 reads CASSLTFSETQYF. The DNA for the CDR3 is TGTGCCAGCAGCTTAACTTTCTCAGAGACCCAGTACTTC. Full variable domain (outside the CDR3, taken from reference TRBV7-9 and TRBJ2-5): DTGVSQNPRHKITKRGQNVTFRCDPISEHNRLYWYRQTLGQGPEFLTYFQNEAQLEKSRLLSDRFSAERPKGSFSTLEIQRTEQGDSAMYLCASSLTFSETQYFGPGTRLLVL.

V gene TRBV7-9 combines with J gene TRBJ2-7; D unresolved. Germline CDR1 is SEHNR and CDR2 is FQNEAQ (reference sequence). There are 12 residues in the CDR3. Trimming left V 5 bases short and J 3 bases short, with 8 bases between. As DNA, the CDR3 is TGTGCCAGCAGCCTCTACAGCTACGAGCAGTACTTC. As protein: CASSLYSYEQYF.

The chain couples TRBV11-3 to TRBJ2-1; 11 nucleotides match TRBD2. CDR3 size: 16 residues. J lost 4 bases, V lost 0 bases, and 2 bases had no gene match. Germline assignment: CDR1 SGHNT and CDR2 YENEEA. The CDR3 spells CASSLDLAGGYNEQFF. Written as DNA, the CDR3 is TGTGCCAGCAGCTTAGATCTAGCGGGGGGATACAATGAGCAGTTCTTC. The complete variable domain, with remaining parts taken from reference TRBV11-3 and TRBJ2-1, reads EAGVVQSPRYKIIEKKQPVAFWCNPISGHNTLYWYLQNLGQGPELLIRYENEEAVDDSQLPKDRFSAERLKGVDSTLKIQPAELGDSAVYLCASSLDLAGGYNEQFFGPGTRLTVL.

The chain is built from TRBV9 and TRBJ2-7; 10 positions agree with TRBD1. The J segment lost 0 bases and the V segment lost 4 bases, leaving 7 bases of the junction unmatched. CDR3 length: 16 residues. In germline, CDR1 is SGDLS, CDR2 YYNGEE. The CDR3 is CASSHPGQGFSYEQYF. The DNA for the CDR3 is TGTGCCAGCAGCCACCCGGGACAGGGGTTCTCCTACGAGCAGTACTTC.

V and J are TRBV23-1 and TRBJ2-5; the D is unclear. TRBV23-1 counts as an open reading frame of uncertain function. V was shortened by 3 bases and J by 5 bases, with 19 bases between the two germline ends. CDR3 length: 16 amino acids. The CDR3 DNA sequence: TGCGCCAGCAGTCAGTTACCCGGGCCCTACAAGGAGACCCAGTACTTC. Amino acids: CASSQLPGPYKETQYF.

The V call is TRBV7-2, the J call TRBJ2-3; D might be TRBD1 (6 bases). The germline V gene has CDR1 SGHTA and CDR2 FQGNSA. V shed 8 bases and J shed 8 bases, with 14 bases lying between them. This CDR3 contains 12 residues. The CDR3 nucleotides are TGTGCCAGCGGGGGCTCTGGGGGTACGCAGTATTTT. It specifies CASGGSGGTQYF.

The rearrangement uses TRBV5-4 and TRBJ2-3; 9 positions match TRBD2. The CDR3 length is 13 residues. The ends lost 4 bases at V and 6 bases at J; junction bases unmatched: 3. The germline CDR1 and CDR2 sequences are SGHNT and YYREEE (reference sequence). The CDR3 DNA follows: TGTGCCAGCAGCCCCGGGACTAGCGATACGCAGTATTTT. The encoded protein is CASSPGTSDTQYF.

The J gene is TRBJ1-2, the V gene TRBV6-1; 12 bases fit TRBD1. Germline CDR1 MNHNS, CDR2 SASEGT. Trimming at V came to 11 bases and at J to 10 bases, leaving 17 bases not matched to a gene. This CDR3 comprises 15 residues. The CDR3 nucleotides are TGTGCCGCTTGGGACAGGGGGCTTCAGGTATCCGACTACACCTTC. Its translation: CAAWDRGLQVSDYTF.

This chain connects TRBV10-3 to TRBJ2-7; no clear D gene. The V gene's germline CDR1 is ENHRY and CDR2 SYGVKD. This CDR3 is built from 13 residues. V was shortened by 3 bases and J by 1 base, with 7 bases between the two germline ends. This chain's CDR3 is CAISDKTSYEQYF. DNA for the CDR3: TGTGCCATCAGTGATAAAACTTCCTACGAGCAGTACTTC.

V gene TRBV7-2 combines with J gene TRBJ1-1, with a possible D match to TRBD1 (5 bases). Germline-derived CDR1 and CDR2 are SGHTA and FQGNSA. The CDR3 covers 15 residues. Trimming took 4 bases from V and 8 from J, leaving 20 bases between them. The chain's CDR3 is CASSSRGRTRVEAFF. CDR3 in DNA: TGTGCCAGCAGCTCCCGTGGACGGACCAGGGTGGAAGCTTTCTTT. The whole variable domain, filled in from reference TRBV7-2 and TRBJ1-1, reads GAGVSQSPSNKVTEKGKDVELRCDPISGHTALYWYRQSLGQGLEFLIYFQGNSAPDKSGLPSDRFSAERTGGSVSTLTIQRTQQEDSAVYLCASSSRGRTRVEAFFGQGTRLTVV.

This chain links TRBV5-1 with TRBJ2-5; 8 nucleotides align to TRBD2. The CDR3 spans 15 residues. The germline CDR1 and CDR2 sequences are SGHRS and YFSETQ. V lost 0 bases to trimming and J lost 5 bases; unmatched junction nucleotides: 6. CDR3 loop: CASSLGVAGPETQYF. The CDR3, as DNA: TGCGCCAGCAGCTTGGGGGTAGCGGGACCTGAGACCCAGTACTTC.

The table lists this clone with a count of one. J is TRBJ2-6 and V is TRBV4-1; D tentatively reads TRBD1 or TRBD2 (5 bases each). CDR1 and CDR2 from the germline V gene are MGHRA and YSYEKL. The V gene lost 0 bases and the J gene lost 0 bases, with 12 bases spanning the gap. The CDR3 runs to 18 residues. Here the CDR3 reads CASSQEGPGLSGANVLTF. In nucleotides, the CDR3 is TGCGCCAGCAGCCAAGAGGGACCGGGGCTCTCTGGGGCCAACGTCCTGACTTTC.

This chain uses TRBV5-6 with TRBJ2-7; no firm D call. Germline CDR1 and CDR2: SGHDT and YYEEEE. This CDR3 contains 12 residues. Trimming shortened V by 4 bases and J by 3 bases, and 8 bases separated the two germline ends. The CDR3 sequence: CASSRGDYEQYF. The CDR3 coding sequence is TGTGCCAGCAGCAGAGGCGACTACGAGCAGTACTTC.